The TCR beta chain under discussion was sequenced for a study of shared clonotypes between healthy human individuals. In the study overall: Three CD4 naive, three CD4 memory, two CD8 naive and one CD8 memory plate were used per donor. Study-level findings and limits: Shared clonotypes: approximately 4.5% naive CD4, around 3.4% naive CD8, around 2.4% memory CD4, approximately 0.41% memory CD8.

Execution of the assay was at deep level. The method was immunoSEQ multiplex PCR; TCRdb's version includes in-frame clones alone and lacks a portion of them. The top ten hold roughly 1.1% of the sample, which has over 1.4 million clones, over 95% seen once. For this clone: What it recognizes is unknown.

Trimming took 4 bases from V and 3 from J, leaving 12 bases between them. This CDR3 is built from 15 residues. CDR1 LGHNA and CDR2 YSLEER come from the germline V gene. The sequence derives from a man aged 25-45 years in good health. The gene calls are TRBV4-3 and TRBJ2-2; D might be TRBD1 (5 bases). Sequences were obtained from naive CD4+ T cells sorted from blood. Described subset: CD45RA+ positively selected. CDR3 nucleotide sequence: TGCGCCAGCAGCCGGGGCAGTACCTACACCGGGGAGCTGTTTTTT. This gives the protein CASSRGSTYTGELFF.